This record looks at one TCR beta chain sequence and its context. Its antigen remains unidentified. Trimming cost V 4 bases and J 2 bases; bases outside gene matches: 5. In germline, CDR1 is GTSNPN, CDR2 SVGIG (reference sequence). This CDR3 spans 14 amino acids. This entry comes from a study of graft-versus-host responses after intestinal transplantation. Study-level results: Allograft clonal ratios (graft-versus-host to host-versus-graft) were high in patients who had graft-donor T cell macrochimerism.

To release intraepithelial and lamina propria lymphocytes, the graft tissue was processed. The data were produced by immunoSEQ multiplex PCR, yet TCRdb's version contains in-frame clones alone and is incomplete. Found here are about 8,000 clones, around 74% of them singletons; the top ten hold roughly 13%. The chain joins TRBV30 to TRBJ1-5; TRBD1 aligns across 7 bases. Sequenced material: ileum tissue, taken roughly 230 days after intestinal transplant. This sequence originates from a human patient who received an intestinal transplant, so some T cells may come from the graft donor. CDR3 sequence: CAWNRGSGNQPQHF. The CDR3, as DNA: TGTGCCTGGAACAGGGGATCGGGCAATCAGCCCCAGCATTTT.